This section outlines one T cell receptor beta chain sequence together with its context. The authors' processing: From reference gene primer amplification, estimates of nucleated cell counts were derived. Only in-frame clones appear in the TCRdb table, and some are missing; sequencing was by immunoSEQ multiplex PCR. V, J and clone size derive from that table, while D and trimming were established from the DNA sequence. The sample contains about 34,000 clones, around 75% of which appear only once. The V end lost 5 bases, the J end lost 7 bases, and 26 bases lay between the germline ends. The CDR3 runs to 16 residues. Germline V CDR1 and CDR2: DFQATT, SNEGSKA (reference sequence). This sample stems from a study of blood T cell repertoires in COVID-19. Whole-study context: The United States, Italy and Spain supplied acute and convalescent COVID-19 samples. The cDNA or gDNA used as material had been derived from T cells, B-cell-depleted T cells, or PBMCs.

This receptor was taken from a man older than 75 with active or convalescent COVID-19. Sequencing used peripheral blood. The chain employs TRBV20-1 and TRBJ2-5; perhaps TRBD1 as D (5 bases). The CDR3 loop reads CSARGVVRVGSGTQYF. The DNA of the CDR3 is TGCAGTGCTCGTGGGGTGGTCAGGGTTGGATCAGGGACCCAGTACTTC.